These 5 T cell receptor beta chains came from one sample sequenced in a study of CD8+CD57+ T cells in acquired aplastic anemia. Both TCR beta VDJ combination and CDR3 sequence profiling were carried out. Genomic DNA was the template for this profiling. TCRdb analysed the reads with MiXCR anew, one entry per CDR3 protein. The profile covers under 350,000 distinct CDR3 sequences, with roughly three fifths appearing a single time and approximately 8% taken by the ten largest. Sequenced: sorted CD4+, CD8+, or CD8+CD57+ T cells (not recorded which) from PBMCs. These receptors all stem from a human donor with severe aplastic anemia or a healthy control (not recorded which).

The CDR3 DNA follows: TGTGCCAGTAGTATTGGAGCAACTCAGGTTGGCTACACCTTC. This sequence encodes CASSIGATQVGYTF. The chain couples TRBV19 to TRBJ1-2; D unclear. CDR1 is LNHDA and CDR2 is SQIVND in the germline V gene (reference sequence). CDR3 size: 14 residues. Between the trimmed V and J ends, which lost 3 bases and 7 bases, there was a span of 15 bases.

This clonotype was counted many times. For the CDR3, the DNA is TGTGCCATCAGTGAGCATCCGACCGGGAAGGACACCTTC. Translated: CAISEHPTGKDTF. The V and J genes are TRBV10-3 and TRBJ1-2; D is unresolved. Germline assignment: CDR1 ENHRY and CDR2 SYGVKD. There are 13 residues in the CDR3. Trimming took off 2 bases at V and 12 bases at J, with 16 bases between the two ends.

The CDR3 coding sequence is TGTGCCAGCAGCCCTACGACGACCTCCTACAATGAGCAGTTCTTC. Protein product: CASSPTTTSYNEQFF. The chain recombines TRBV9 with TRBJ2-1; D is uncertain. V was pared by 4 bases and J by 0 bases, with 11 bases between. Germline V gene lookup returns CDR1 SGDLS and CDR2 YYNGEE. This CDR3 contains 15 residues.

This clonotype was seen at least ten times. In nucleotides, the CDR3 is TGTGCCAGCAGCGTACTAGCGGGGGGGCCATACACCGGGGAGCTGTTTTTT. Translating gives CASSVLAGGPYTGELFF. The V and J genes are TRBV7-6 and TRBJ2-2; 13 nucleotides agree with TRBD2. The CDR3 consists of 17 residues. J was trimmed by 3 bases and V by 5 bases; bases with no gene match: 6. CDR1 is SGHVS and CDR2 is FNYEAQ in the germline V gene.

The sample holds a few counts of this clonotype. The V and J genes are TRBV20-1 and TRBJ2-5; TRBD1 matches at 7 bases. The CDR3 contains 11 residues. V shed 4 bases, J shed 4 bases, and the junction held 0 bases outside the gene matches. From germline, CDR1 is DFQATT and CDR2 SNEGSKA (reference sequence). CDR3 sequence (DNA): TGCAGTGCTAACAGGGGAGAGACCCAGTACTTC. Its translation is CSANRGETQYF.